This T cell receptor beta chain stems from a study of blood T cell repertoires in COVID-19. Study in general: The samples span acute and convalescent COVID-19 from the United States, Italy and Spain. PBMCs, B-cell-depleted T cells, or T cells provided the cDNA or gDNA that made up the material.

Germline V gives CDR1 MNHEY, CDR2 SVGAGI. V lost 0 bases, J lost 8 bases, and 5 bases stayed unmatched. The CDR3 extends over 14 amino acids. The data were produced by immunoSEQ multiplex PCR, yet TCRdb's version contains in-frame clones alone and is incomplete. Seen here are around 320,000 clones, roughly 89% observed once, and the top ten hold 11%. In its sample, this clone was seen a few times. The sample holds other DNA sequences that translate to the same CDR3. The Seattle patients joined while their infection was active and were tracked longitudinally afterward. This chain connects TRBV6-5 to TRBJ1-2, with 8 bases lining up with TRBD1. This sequence was found in a woman between 25 and 40 years old with COVID-19, enrolled during active disease. Source material: peripheral blood. In DNA form, the CDR3 reads TGTGCCAGCAGTTACTCTGGACAGGGAGCGGGCTACACCTTC. Translating gives CASSYSGQGAGYTF.